This T cell receptor (beta chain) derives from a study of blood T cell repertoires in COVID-19. Study as a whole: Samples came from the United States, Italy and Spain, spanning acute and convalescent COVID-19.

Per the original data handling: Researchers report that nucleated cell counts were estimated from reference gene primer amplification. The repertoire was sequenced with immunoSEQ multiplex PCR; TCRdb's copy has only in-frame clones and lacks some. That table is the source of V, J and clone size, and D and trimming were worked out from the DNA. The data hold approximately 70,000 clones, with about 89% observed a single time. CDR1 and CDR2 (germline): LNHDA, SQIVND (reference sequence). The CDR3 spans 16 residues. The trim removed 4 bases at V and 9 bases at J, leaving 12 bases unmatched. The sample consisted of peripheral blood. The receptor was derived from a woman in her fifties or sixties with acute or convalescent COVID-19. This chain uses TRBV19 with TRBJ2-5; 12 nucleotides line up with TRBD1. Written as DNA, the CDR3 is TGTGCCAGTAGTACTGGAGGGACAGGGGGCGCAACGGCCCAGTACTTC. It translates to CASSTGGTGGATAQYF. The entire variable domain, with the rest obtained from reference TRBV19 and TRBJ2-5, is as follows: DGGITQSPKYLFRKEGQNVTLSCEQNLNHDAMYWYRQDPGQGLRLIYYSQIVNDFQKGDIAEGYSVSREKKESFPLTVTSAQKNPTAFYLCASSTGGTGGATAQYFGPGTRLLVL.